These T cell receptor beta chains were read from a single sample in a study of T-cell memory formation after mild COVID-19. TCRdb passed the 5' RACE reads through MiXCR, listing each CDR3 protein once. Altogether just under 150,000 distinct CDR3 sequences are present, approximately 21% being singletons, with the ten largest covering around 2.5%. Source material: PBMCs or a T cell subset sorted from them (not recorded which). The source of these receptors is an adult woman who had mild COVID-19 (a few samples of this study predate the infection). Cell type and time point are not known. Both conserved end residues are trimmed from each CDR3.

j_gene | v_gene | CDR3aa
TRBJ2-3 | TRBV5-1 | ASSILRDSPSTDTQY
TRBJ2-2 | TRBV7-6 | ASSSSGRVLTGELF
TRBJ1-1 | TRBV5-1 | ASSLDTDTEAF
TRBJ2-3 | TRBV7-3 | ASSLGVSTDTQY
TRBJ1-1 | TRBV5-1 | ASSLIRDITPAF
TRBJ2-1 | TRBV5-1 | ASSSRLVGSYNEQF
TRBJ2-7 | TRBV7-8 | ASSLGAVRRGYQYEQY
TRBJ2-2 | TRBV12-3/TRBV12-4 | ASRPEFRTGELF
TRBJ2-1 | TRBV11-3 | ASSPSGDLYNEQF
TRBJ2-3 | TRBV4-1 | ASSKPLAGLTDTQY
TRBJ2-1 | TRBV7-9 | ASSSYRGGRNEQF
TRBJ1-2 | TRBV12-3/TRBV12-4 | ASSLGREYGYT
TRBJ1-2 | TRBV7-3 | ASSLNSPGTGQGYT
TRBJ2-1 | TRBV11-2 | ASSPIGTGSF
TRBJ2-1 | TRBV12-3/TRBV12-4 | ASVGVDNEQF
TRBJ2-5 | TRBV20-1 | SARSGGQMGTQY
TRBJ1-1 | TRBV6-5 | ASASFDISFEAF
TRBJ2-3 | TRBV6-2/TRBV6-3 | ASSFGEKDLDTQY
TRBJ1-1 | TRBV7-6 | ASSVTATNTEAF
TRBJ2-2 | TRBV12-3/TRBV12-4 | ASSLLGNTGELF
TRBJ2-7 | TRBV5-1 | ASSGGDRAYEQY
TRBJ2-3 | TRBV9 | ASSVVSGHTDTQY
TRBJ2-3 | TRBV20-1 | SARPPGYLMGTDTQY
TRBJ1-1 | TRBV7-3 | ASSLSAGRTEAF
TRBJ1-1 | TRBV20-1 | SASRGDTEAF
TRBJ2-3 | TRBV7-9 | ASSFRTGGRTDTQY
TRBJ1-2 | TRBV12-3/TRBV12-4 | ASSLAGTVNYGYT
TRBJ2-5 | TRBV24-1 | ATSSKGKTETQY
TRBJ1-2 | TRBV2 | ASSPGRNYGYT
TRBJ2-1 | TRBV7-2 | ASSPQGPSGTSSSYNEQF
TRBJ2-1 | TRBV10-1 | ASSEDLGQMTLSSYNEQF
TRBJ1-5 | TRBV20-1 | SAPRTVNSNQPQH
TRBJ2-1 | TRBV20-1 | SATQEEQF
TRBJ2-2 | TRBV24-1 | ATSDRYYGTGTTGELF
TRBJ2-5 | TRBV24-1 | ATSENDRETQY